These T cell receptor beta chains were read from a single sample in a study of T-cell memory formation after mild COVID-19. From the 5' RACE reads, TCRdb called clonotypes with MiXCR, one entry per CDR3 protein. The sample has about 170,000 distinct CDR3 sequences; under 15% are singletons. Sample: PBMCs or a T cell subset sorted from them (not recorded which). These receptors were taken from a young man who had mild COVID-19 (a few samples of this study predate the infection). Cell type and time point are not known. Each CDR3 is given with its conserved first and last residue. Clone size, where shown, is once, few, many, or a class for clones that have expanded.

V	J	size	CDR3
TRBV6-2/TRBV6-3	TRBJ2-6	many	CASSLSGANVLTF
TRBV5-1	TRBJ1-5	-	CASSLDSHSNQPQHF
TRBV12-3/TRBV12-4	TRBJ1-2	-	CASSPQSGHDGYTF
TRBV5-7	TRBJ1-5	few	CASSLGRAQHF
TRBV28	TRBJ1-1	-	CASLYRGNTEAFF
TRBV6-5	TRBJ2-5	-	CASSKTSGLQETQYF
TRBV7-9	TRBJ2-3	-	CASTPPPWDTQYF
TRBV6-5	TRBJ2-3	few	CASSYSSPGTSGGAFSDTQYF
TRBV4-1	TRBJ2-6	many	CASSTITGGGANVLTF
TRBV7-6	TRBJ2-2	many	CASSLDLGELFF
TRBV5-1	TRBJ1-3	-	CASSLPDRGRNTIYF
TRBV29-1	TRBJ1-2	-	CSVGGNNYGYTF
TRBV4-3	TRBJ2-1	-	CASSQEQVNEQFF
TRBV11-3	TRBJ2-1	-	CASSLNGGPNNEQFF
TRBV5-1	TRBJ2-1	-	CASSSDRVVVYNEQFF
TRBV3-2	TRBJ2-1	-	CASSQVAIRPGLAGDNNEQFF
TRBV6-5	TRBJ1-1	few	CASSSGQGDTEAFF
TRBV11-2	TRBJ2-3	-	CASSHVDSLTDTQYF
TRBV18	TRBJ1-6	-	CASSPTRTYNSPLHF
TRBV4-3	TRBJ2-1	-	CASSSRLAGGPNEQFF
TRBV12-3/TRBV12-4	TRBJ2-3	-	CASSHLLADTQYF
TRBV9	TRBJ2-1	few	CASSTPGQSLFF
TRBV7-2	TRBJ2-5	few	CASSFGRLDRVSETQYF
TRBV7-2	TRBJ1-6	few	CASSFMSFGTGNSPLHF
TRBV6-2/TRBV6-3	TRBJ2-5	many	CASSYAGTAKGTQYF
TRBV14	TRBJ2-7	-	CASSQGDTYEQYF
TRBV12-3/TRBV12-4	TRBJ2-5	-	CASSPRGNQTQYF
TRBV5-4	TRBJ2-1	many	CASSPRQHHSYNEQFF
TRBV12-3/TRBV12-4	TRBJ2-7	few	CASRSTYLLDRQYF
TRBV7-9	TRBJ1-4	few	CASSTMTGGNEKLFF
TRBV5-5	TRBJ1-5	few	CASSLEQINQPQHF
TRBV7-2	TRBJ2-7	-	CASSLSRTRALQYF
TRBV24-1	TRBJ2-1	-	CATSESLAGGVYEQFF
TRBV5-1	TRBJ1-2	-	CASSLGGRRGGYGYTF
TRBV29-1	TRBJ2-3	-	CSVINRDAADTQYF
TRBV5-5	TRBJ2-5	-	CASSYIDRLETQYF
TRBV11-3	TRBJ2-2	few	CASSTTTGGYGGELFF
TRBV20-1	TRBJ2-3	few	CSARDSRGAADTQYF
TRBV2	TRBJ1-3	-	CASVPHLAAGNTIYF
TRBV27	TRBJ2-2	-	CASSFLTSEGLGELFF
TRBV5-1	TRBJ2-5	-	CASSLGQSQETQYF
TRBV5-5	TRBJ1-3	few	CASSSDGNSGNTIYF
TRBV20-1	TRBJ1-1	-	CSARVASGGGTEAFF
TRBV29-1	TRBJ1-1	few	CSGDRRSEAFF
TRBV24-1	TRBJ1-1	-	CATSESGTGGDTEAFF
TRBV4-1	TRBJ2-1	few	CASARDSLYNEQFF
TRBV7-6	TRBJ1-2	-	CASSLTGRGYTF
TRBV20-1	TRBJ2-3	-	CSARDTSTDTQYF
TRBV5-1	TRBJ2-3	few	CASSLGGGPTDTQYF
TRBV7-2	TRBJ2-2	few	CASSLGPASGGNTGELFF
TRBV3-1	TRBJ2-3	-	CASSQATDTQYF
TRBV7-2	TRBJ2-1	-	CASSSLGNEQFF
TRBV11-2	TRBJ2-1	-	CASSARPGVNEQFF
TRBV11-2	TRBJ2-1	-	CASIEPGLGLHNEQFF
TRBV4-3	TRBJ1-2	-	CASSPRTGREFYGYTF
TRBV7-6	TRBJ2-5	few	CASSFQTGGETQYF
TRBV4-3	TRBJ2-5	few	CASSQEGGSQETQYF
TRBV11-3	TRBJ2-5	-	CASSPADGIVQYF
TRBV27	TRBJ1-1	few	CASSPRYEARGSNTEAFF
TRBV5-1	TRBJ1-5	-	CASSPTDSRNQPQHF